Listed below are T cell receptor beta chains from one sample, sequenced in a study of early T cells in non-severe SARS-CoV-2 infection. One entry per CDR3 protein results from TCRdb running MiXCR on the 5' RACE reads. The sample consists of tens of thousands of distinct CDR3 sequences, approximately 14% of them appearing once. Sequenced material: whole blood, taken at baseline. The origin of the receptors is an adult who was a healthcare worker with PCR-confirmed SARS-CoV-2 infection or an uninfected control (not recorded which). Each CDR3 is given with its conserved first and last residue. Each record gives: clone size, J gene, D gene, V gene, CDR3 DNA, CDR3 protein. D genes are given only for firm matches. Not every row has a clone size; where given, it reads once, few, many or a size class.

few TRBJ2-4 - TRBV18 TGTGCCAGCTCGCCTAATTTAGCCAAAAACATTCAGTACTTC CASSPNLAKNIQYF
- TRBJ2-1 - TRBV7-9 TGTGCCAGCAGCTTAAGGGCACAGGTCAATGAGCAGTTCTTC CASSLRAQVNEQFF
- TRBJ2-1 TRBD2 TRBV7-7 TGTGCCAGCAGCTCACTAGCGGGCCACGACAATGAGCAGTTCTTC CASSSLAGHDNEQFF
- TRBJ1-1 - TRBV5-1 TGCGCCAGCAGCTCAGGGGAGACTGCTGAAGCTTTCTTT CASSSGETAEAFF
- TRBJ2-1 TRBD2 TRBV5-6 TGTGCCAGCAGCTGGCGAAGCGGGGGGTACAATGAGCAGTTCTTC CASSWRSGGYNEQFF
many TRBJ1-6 TRBD1 TRBV20-1 TGCAGTGCTAGAAAAGGGACAGCTTTTAATTCACCCCTCCACTTT CSARKGTAFNSPLHF
many TRBJ1-5 - TRBV11-2 TGTGCCAGCAGCCCTCAAGGCCAGCCCCAGCATTTT CASSPQGQPQHF
many TRBJ2-7 - TRBV12-3/TRBV12-4 TGTGCCAGCAGTTTTGGGGGAATGTACGAGCAGTACTTC CASSFGGMYEQYF
- TRBJ1-1 TRBD1 TRBV4-3 TGCGCCAGCAGCCAAGATCTGGACAGGGGGCTGGAGGCTTTCTTT CASSQDLDRGLEAFF
medium-sized TRBJ2-1 TRBD2 TRBV7-9 TGTGCCAGCAGCTTCCTAGCGGTAGGAGGGCACAATGAGCAGTTCTTC CASSFLAVGGHNEQFF
many TRBJ1-1 - TRBV14 TGTGCCAGCAGCCAAGATCTGGGGTCTGAAGCTTTCTTT CASSQDLGSEAFF
- TRBJ1-5 - TRBV12-3/TRBV12-4 TGTGCCAGCAGCTTAGGGGAGAGCAATCAGCCCCAGCATTTT CASSLGESNQPQHF
- TRBJ2-3 - TRBV4-2 TGTGCCAGCAGCCAGGAAAAAGGCGGGACCACAGATACGCAGTATTTT CASSQEKGGTTDTQYF
- TRBJ2-5 - TRBV18 TGTGCCAGCTCACCTGGACGTACCGTACAAGAGACCCAGTACTTC CASSPGRTVQETQYF
many TRBJ2-1 - TRBV7-2 TGTGCCAGCAACTACGGGGCAGGACGCGAGCAGTTCTTC CASNYGAGREQFF
- TRBJ2-1 - TRBV11-3 TGTGCCAGCAGCCCCCCTGTGGACCCAAGCTCCTACAATGAGCAGTTCTTC CASSPPVDPSSYNEQFF
few TRBJ2-6 - TRBV2 TGTGCCAGCAGTGAAGGACAGGTCCTGACTTTC CASSEGQVLTF
- TRBJ2-1 TRBD2 TRBV7-9 TGTGCCAGCACCCCAAGAGGGCTAGCGGGAAACAATGAGCAGTTCTTC CASTPRGLAGNNEQFF
many TRBJ2-3 - TRBV18 TGTGCCAGCTCAAAGGAGACCACAGATACGCAGTATTTT CASSKETTDTQYF
many TRBJ2-2 - TRBV7-2 TGTGCCAGCAGCTTAGAGCTTTTAGGGGCGGGCCCATACCTGTTTTTT CASSLELLGAGPYLFF
many TRBJ1-3 - TRBV2 TGTGCCAGCGGTGGCGGAAACACCATATATTTT CASGGGNTIYF
- TRBJ1-1 TRBD1 TRBV7-9 TGTGCCAGCAGCGCTCCGGGACAGGGCTTGAACACTGAAGCTTTCTTT CASSAPGQGLNTEAFF
- TRBJ1-5 - TRBV29-1 TGCAGCGTTGAAGTTCCCGGGGGGGCCCAGCATTTT CSVEVPGGAQHF
few TRBJ2-2 TRBD2 TRBV20-1 TGCAGTGCTAGGAGAAGTCTAGCGGGTCCCACCGGGGAGCTGTTTTTT CSARRSLAGPTGELFF
many TRBJ2-4 - TRBV3-1 TGTGCCAGTACTGGACGGCCCTCTGGGAACATTCAGTACTTC CASTGRPSGNIQYF
- TRBJ2-3 - TRBV18 TGTGCCAGCTCACCAGAGGATACGCAGTATTTT CASSPEDTQYF
- TRBJ2-4 TRBD1 TRBV6-1 TGTGCCAGCAGTCCCCGGACAGGGGTAACCAAAAACATTCAGTACTTC CASSPRTGVTKNIQYF
- TRBJ1-4 - TRBV18 TGTGCCAGCTCACCACCGGGACGGGCTAATGAAAAACTGTTTTTT CASSPPGRANEKLFF
- TRBJ2-3 - TRBV5-1 TGCGCCAGCAGCTCTCAGGTGGTTCCGACAGATACGCAGTATTTT CASSSQVVPTDTQYF
- TRBJ2-7 TRBD2 TRBV4-2 TGTGCCAGCAGCCGCAGCGGGACTAGCTCCTACGAGCAGTACTTC CASSRSGTSSYEQYF
few TRBJ2-1 - TRBV10-2 TGCGCCAGCGGAAACGGGCTCCCCCCAATCGAGCAGTTCTTC CASGNGLPPIEQFF